This T cell receptor beta chain originates from a study of control samples from healthy donors and cancer patients. V lost 3 bases and J lost 1, with 11 bases in between. The CDR3 spans 15 residues. CDR1 is MGHDK, CDR2 SYGVNS, per germline. Sequenced by immunoSEQ multiplex PCR; TCRdb stores in-frame clones only, minus some. Of about 410,000 clones listed, more than 80% were seen once; the top ten hold around 6.4%. The TCR comes from a man aged 35 to 55 with head and neck cancer. The sample consisted of PBMCs. V and J are TRBV25-1 and TRBJ2-3; D is possibly TRBD1 (6 bases). CDR3 bases: TGTGCCAGCAGTGATCAGGGGCGAGGCACAGATACGCAGTATTTT. This sequence encodes CASSDQGRGTDTQYF.